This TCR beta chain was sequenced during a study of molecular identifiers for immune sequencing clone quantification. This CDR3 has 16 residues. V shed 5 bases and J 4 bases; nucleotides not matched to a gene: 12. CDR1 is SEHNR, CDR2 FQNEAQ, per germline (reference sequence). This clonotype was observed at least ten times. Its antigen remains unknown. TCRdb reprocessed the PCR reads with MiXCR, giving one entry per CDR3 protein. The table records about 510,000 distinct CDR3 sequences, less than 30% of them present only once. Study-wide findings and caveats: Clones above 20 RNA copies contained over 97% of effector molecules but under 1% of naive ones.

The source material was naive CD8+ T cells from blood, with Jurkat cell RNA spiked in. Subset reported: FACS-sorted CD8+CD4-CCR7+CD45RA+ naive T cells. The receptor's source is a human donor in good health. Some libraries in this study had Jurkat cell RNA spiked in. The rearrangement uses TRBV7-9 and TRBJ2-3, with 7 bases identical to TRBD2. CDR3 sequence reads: CASSPIEAGLSDTQYF. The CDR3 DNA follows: TGTGCCAGCAGCCCTATCGAAGCGGGATTGTCAGATACGCAGTATTTT.